Listed here is a single T cell receptor (beta chain). Its antigen remains unidentified. Researchers made TCR beta libraries by using iRepertoire HTBI primers and running Arm-PCR on CDR3 regions. MiXCR, applied by TCRdb to the multiplex PCR reads, yields one record per CDR3 protein. The sample includes roughly 260,000 distinct CDR3 sequences, under 20% of them seen just once. The CDR3 extends over 14 amino acids. Between the trimmed V and J ends, which lost 0 bases and 3 bases, there was a span of 9 bases. Germline V gene lookup returns CDR1 SGHTA and CDR2 FQGNSA. These data come from a study of regulatory T cells in long-lasting Graves disease. Study results and caveats: Relative to newly diagnosed Graves' patients, persistent ones had lower TCR diversity.

Described time point: newly diagnosed GD, antithyroid drugs for less than 3 months. Making the TCR library involved RNA that had been extracted from PBMCs. This same sample was also taken into another study, of T cells in Graves' hyperthyroidism and ophthalmopathy. According to that study: During a first-round RT-PCR of the TCR CDR3, the HTBI primer set was used. The model made its ophthalmopathy prediction, and onset followed a median approximately six months later.

J is TRBJ2-7 and V is TRBV7-2; D may be TRBD2 (7 bases). The sequencing used peripheral blood mononuclear cells (PBMCs), collected at new diagnosis, from a patient treated with antithyroid drugs. This clonotype originated in a woman aged 25 to 39 with Graves disease. The CDR3 nucleotides are TGTGCCAGCAGCTTAGCGGGAGGGGGCTACGAGCAGTACTTC. Its protein product is CASSLAGGGYEQYF.